This T cell receptor beta chain was captured in a study of response to subunit inactivated influenza vaccine. V shed 5 bases and J 4 bases; nucleotides not matched to a gene: 5. Germline loops: CDR1 SGHDN, CDR2 FVKESK. The CDR3 is 16 amino acids. Overall study findings and caveats: Only a handful of new T cells, the authors suggested, are recruited with each seasonal influenza vaccination.

In TCRdb, the RT-PCR reads were re-called with MiXCR into one record per CDR3 protein. This repertoire shows hundreds of thousands of distinct CDR3 sequences, 15% to 19% found once; its top ten account for around a tenth. Turning to this clonotype: The antigen is unknown.

The chain has TRBV14 and TRBJ2-2; TRBD1 agrees at 12 bases. The clonotype was recovered from a man aged 50-59 years who received an inactivated influenza vaccine. The material was PBMCs from blood, obtained 11 to 12 days after vaccination. CDR3 nucleotides: TGTGCCAGCAGCTCGGGGACAGGGGGCGTCACCGGGGAGCTGTTTTTT. As protein: CASSSGTGGVTGELFF.